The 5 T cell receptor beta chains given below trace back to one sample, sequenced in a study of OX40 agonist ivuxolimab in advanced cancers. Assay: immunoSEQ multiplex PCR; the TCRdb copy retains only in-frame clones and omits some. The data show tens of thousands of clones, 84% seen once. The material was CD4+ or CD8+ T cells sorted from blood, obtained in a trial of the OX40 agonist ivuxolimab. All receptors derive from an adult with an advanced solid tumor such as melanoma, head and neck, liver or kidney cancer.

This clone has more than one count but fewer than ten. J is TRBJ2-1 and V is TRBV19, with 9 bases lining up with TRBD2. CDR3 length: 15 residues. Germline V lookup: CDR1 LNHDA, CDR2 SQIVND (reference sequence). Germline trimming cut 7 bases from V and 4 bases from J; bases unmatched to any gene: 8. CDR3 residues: CASNGGREVYNEQFF. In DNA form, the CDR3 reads TGTGCCAGTAATGGCGGGAGGGAGGTATACAATGAGCAGTTCTTC.

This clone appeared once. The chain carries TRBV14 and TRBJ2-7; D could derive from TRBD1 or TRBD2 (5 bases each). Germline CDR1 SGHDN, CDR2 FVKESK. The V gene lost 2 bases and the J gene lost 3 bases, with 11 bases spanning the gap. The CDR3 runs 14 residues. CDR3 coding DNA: TGTGCCAGCAGCCAACGGGGCGGTTACTACGAGCAGTACTTC. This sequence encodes CASSQRGGYYEQYF.

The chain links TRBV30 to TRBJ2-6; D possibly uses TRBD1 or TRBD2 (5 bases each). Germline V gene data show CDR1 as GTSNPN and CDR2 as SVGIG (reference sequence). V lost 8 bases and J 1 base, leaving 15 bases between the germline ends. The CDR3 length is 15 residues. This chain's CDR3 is CAQTNGGSGANVLTF. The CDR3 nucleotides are TGTGCCCAGACCAATGGGGGATCTGGGGCCAACGTCCTGACTTTC.

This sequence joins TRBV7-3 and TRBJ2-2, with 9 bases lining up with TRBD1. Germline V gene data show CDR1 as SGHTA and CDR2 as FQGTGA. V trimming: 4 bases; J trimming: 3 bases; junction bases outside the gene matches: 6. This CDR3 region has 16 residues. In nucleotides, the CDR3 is TGTGCCAGCAGCTCGACGGGACAGGGTTACACCGGGGAGCTGTTTTTT. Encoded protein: CASSSTGQGYTGELFF.

The CDR3 reads CASSYSIGREQYF. CDR3 nucleotides: TGTGCCAGCAGTTACTCGATTGGAAGGGAGCAGTACTTC. The V and J genes are TRBV6-6 and TRBJ2-7, with D uncertain. This CDR3 has 13 amino acids. Germline CDR1 and CDR2: MNHNY and SVGAGI (reference sequence). V gave up 0 bases and J gave up 7 bases, with 10 bases separating them.